This T cell receptor beta chain was documented in a study of T cell responses to AZD1222 COVID-19 vaccine. Study-level findings and limits: Spike-specific TCR breadth and depth grew following two AZD1222 doses. Possibly, clonal diversity was underestimated; donors were largely white British and included more females. Among spike-specific TCRs, nearly half reportedly target unmutated variant regions.

With regard to this clone: Its specificity is not known.

Unmatched junction bases numbered 10, after V lost 5 bases and J lost 9 bases. Germline-derived CDR1 and CDR2 are SGHAT and FQNNGV. The CDR3 runs 14 residues. Generated by immunoSEQ multiplex PCR, the TCRdb table keeps only in-frame clones and is missing some. The table lists roughly 120,000 clones, around 93% of them singletons. The sequence derives from an adult in good health. The chain links TRBV11-2 to TRBJ2-7; 10 bases are shared with TRBD1. This material consisted of peripheral blood, taken on day 0 of AZD1222 vaccination. CDR3 amino acids: CASSLAGTGAGQYF. In DNA form, the CDR3 reads TGTGCCAGCAGCCTAGCCGGGACAGGGGCCGGGCAGTACTTC.